The T cell receptor (beta chain) described here comes from a study of T cells after yellow fever vaccination. The germline V gene has CDR1 SGHDT and CDR2 YYEEEE. CDR3 size: 16 residues. J gave up 3 bases and V 4 bases, and 12 bases lay outside the gene matches. It was through 5'RACE template switching that TCR cDNA was made, with a universal primer site and UMIs added. TCRdb called the 5' RACE reads again in MiXCR, with one record for every CDR3 protein. The top ten clones hold around 0.98% of a sample with around 26,000 distinct CDR3 sequences, 3.4% of them seen once. Findings of the study overall: Overall, a small share of clonotypes was seen in both CD4 and CD8 compartments. Booster sampling recovered most clones from primary vaccination (96% CD4, over 75% CD8). Day 0 sorted memory subsets lacked detectable levels of almost all vaccine-responding clonotypes.

This clonotype is medium-sized within its sample. The input for sequencing was PBMCs, either bulk or a sorted T-cell subset (CD4+, CD8+, memory, or dextramer-sorted; not recorded which), taken about 49 days after the first yellow fever vaccination. The sequence came from a man aged 18 to 30 who received the YFV17D yellow fever vaccine. V usage is TRBV5-6 and J usage is TRBJ1-1, with 7 bases identical to TRBD1. The CDR3 spells CASSPDGGTGDTEAFF. CDR3 nucleotides: TGTGCCAGCAGCCCCGACGGGGGCACAGGGGACACTGAAGCTTTCTTT.